The 29 T cell receptor beta chains listed next were all sequenced from one sample in a study of shared clonotypes between healthy human individuals. Libraries were prepared by immunoSEQ multiplex PCR; TCRdb keeps only in-frame clonotypes and omits some of them. The sample holds millions of clones, about 92% seen once. Sample: naive CD4+ T cells sorted from blood. Described subset: CD45RA+ positively selected. These receptors were collected from a man younger than 35 in good health.

V usage is TRBV19 and J usage is TRBJ1-1; D is undetermined. Between the trimmed V and J ends, which lost 3 bases and 5 bases, there was a span of 10 bases. The germline CDR1 and CDR2 sequences are LNHDA and SQIVND (reference sequence). The CDR3 is 13 residues long. CDR3 DNA: TGTGCCAGTAGTATTTCGCCGGGGACTGAAGCTTTCTTT. Its protein product is CASSISPGTEAFF.

V gene TRBV18 combines with J gene TRBJ1-2, with D possibly being TRBD1 (6 bases). The CDR3 sequence is 13 residues long. Germline V gives CDR1 KGHSH, CDR2 LQKENI. Trimming cost V 6 bases and J 2 bases, with 10 bases left between them. The CDR3 is CASSDTGNYGYTF. The DNA of the CDR3 is TGTGCCAGCTCCGACACAGGGAACTATGGCTACACCTTC.

This clone is a singleton in its sample. V is TRBV19 and J is TRBJ2-5, with 8 bases fitting TRBD2. CDR1 and CDR2 from the germline V gene are LNHDA and SQIVND (reference sequence). The CDR3 is 18 amino acids. V lost 3 bases, J lost 5 bases, and 17 bases stayed unmatched. CDR3 loop: CASSIFGTSGSKRETQYF. The CDR3 bases are TGTGCCAGTAGTATTTTTGGCACTAGCGGAAGCAAACGGGAGACCCAGTACTTC.

J is TRBJ2-2 and V is TRBV19; D may correspond to TRBD1 or TRBD2 (6 bases each). This CDR3 region has 15 residues. V dropped 4 bases and J dropped 6 bases, with 15 bases sitting between them. Germline V gives CDR1 LNHDA, CDR2 SQIVND (reference sequence). Here the CDR3 reads CASSRPGGGAGELFF. The CDR3 DNA is TGTGCCAGTAGTAGACCCGGGGGCGGAGCCGGGGAGCTGTTTTTT.

The chain links TRBV28 to TRBJ1-4; D remains unclear. This CDR3 has 13 amino acids. Germline loops: CDR1 MDHEN, CDR2 SYDVKM. V lost 4 bases and J lost 7, with 10 bases in between. Here the CDR3 reads CASSSTPTEKLFF. As DNA, the CDR3 is TGTGCCAGCAGTTCCACTCCTACTGAAAAACTGTTTTTT. The whole variable domain, filled in from reference TRBV28 and TRBJ1-4, reads DVKVTQSSRYLVKRTGEKVFLECVQDMDHENMFWYRQDPGLGLRLIYFSYDVKMKEKGDIPEGYSVSREKKERFSLILESASTNQTSMYLCASSSTPTEKLFFGSGTQLSVL.

This clone was recorded once. The sample holds other DNA sequences that translate to the same CDR3. V is TRBV28 and J is TRBJ1-5; 10 bases agree with TRBD1. Germline V lookup: CDR1 MDHEN, CDR2 SYDVKM. V lost 4 bases and J lost 4; bases outside the gene matches: 4. The CDR3 covers 15 residues. The CDR3 bases are TGTGCCAGCAGTTCCCCGGGACAGGGGAATCAGCCCCAGCATTTT. Protein: CASSSPGQGNQPQHF.

The chain recombines TRBV6-5 with TRBJ2-7; D unresolved. The CDR3 extends over 13 amino acids. The V end lost 2 bases, the J end lost 4 bases, and 9 bases lay between the germline ends. Germline V CDR1 and CDR2: MNHEY, SVGAGI. CDR3 loop: CASSYGNVYEQYF. The CDR3 bases are TGTGCCAGCAGTTACGGAAACGTATACGAGCAGTACTTC.

Notes on this clone: The same CDR3 can be traced to other DNA sequences in this sample. This chain links TRBV30 with TRBJ1-5, with a possible D match to TRBD1 (5 bases). V lost 2 bases and J 2 bases, leaving 10 bases between the germline ends. Germline CDR1 GTSNPN, CDR2 SVGIG (reference sequence). The CDR3 sequence is 14 residues long. The CDR3 DNA follows: TGTGCCTGGAGTCAGGGATCCGGCAATCAGCCCCAGCATTTT. Its protein product is CAWSQGSGNQPQHF. Variable domain in full (rest from reference TRBV30 and TRBJ1-5): SQTIHQWPATLVQPVGSPLSLECTVEGTSNPNLYWYRQAAGRGLQLLFYSVGIGQISSEVPQNLSASRPQDRQFILSSKKLLLSDSGFYLCAWSQGSGNQPQHFGDGTRLSIL.

Concerning this clone itself: Other DNA sequences in this specimen translate into the identical CDR3. The chain joins TRBV15 to TRBJ2-7; D gene ambiguous. CDR3 length: 14 amino acids. Germline V gives CDR1 LNHNV, CDR2 YYDKDF (reference sequence). Between the trimmed V and J ends, which lost 0 bases and 1 base, there was a span of 7 bases. CDR3 amino acids: CATSRDRLSYEQYF. For the CDR3, the DNA is TGTGCCACCAGCAGAGATCGACTGTCCTACGAGCAGTACTTC.

V is TRBV7-9 and J is TRBJ2-5; 7 nucleotides agree with TRBD2. The V segment lost 5 bases and the J segment 1 base; nucleotides outside the gene matches: 10. The CDR3 totals 16 residues. Germline CDR1 and CDR2: SEHNR and FQNEAQ (reference sequence). The CDR3, as DNA: TGTGCCAGCAGCCCAGCCGAGGGAGGGCCCCAAGAGACCCAGTACTTC. This codes for CASSPAEGGPQETQYF.

V is TRBV6-5 and J is TRBJ2-1; 7 bases agree with TRBD2. The junction had 7 bases not matched to a gene; V was cut back by 3 bases and J by 2 bases. This CDR3 is 16 amino acids long. Germline V gene data show CDR1 as MNHEY and CDR2 as SVGAGI. In nucleotides, the CDR3 is TGTGCCAGCAGTTATTTCGGGAGGATAGCCTACAATGAGCAGTTCTTC. It specifies CASSYFGRIAYNEQFF.

Concerning this clone itself: Other DNA sequences in the sample encode the same CDR3. The chain joins TRBV5-4 to TRBJ1-1; D is unresolved. Germline CDR1 reads SGHNT; CDR2 reads YYREEE (reference sequence). Between the trimmed V and J ends, which lost 0 bases and 0 bases, there was a span of 3 bases. The CDR3 length is 13 residues. For the CDR3, the DNA is TGTGCCAGCAGCTTGGCCCTGAACACTGAAGCTTTCTTT. Translated, it gives CASSLALNTEAFF.

The rearrangement uses TRBV15 and TRBJ2-3; no reliable D call. The germline V gene encodes CDR1 LNHNV and CDR2 YYDKDF (reference sequence). This CDR3 spans 13 amino acids. V was clipped by 1 base and J by 5 bases, with 7 bases between them. The DNA for the CDR3 is TGTGCCACCAGCAGAGTAGCAAGAGATACGCAGTATTTT. This sequence encodes CATSRVARDTQYF.

The rearrangement joins TRBV5-8 to TRBJ2-4; 13 positions agree with TRBD2. Germline CDR1 is SGHTS and CDR2 is YDEGEE. This CDR3 comprises 19 residues. V shed 2 bases and J 1 base; nucleotides not matched to a gene: 9. The CDR3 nucleotides read TGTGCCAGCAGCTTAAATACGGGACTAGCGGGACTCGCCAAAAACATTCAGTACTTC. Residues: CASSLNTGLAGLAKNIQYF.

The chain recombines TRBV5-6 with TRBJ1-5; D gene uncertain. Trimming pared 2 bases from V and 0 bases from J, leaving 12 bases between. The CDR3 is 16 amino acids. CDR1 is SGHDT and CDR2 is YYEEEE in the germline V gene. The CDR3 DNA reads TGTGCCAGCAGCTTCCAGTTAGGGAATAGCAATCAGCCCCAGCATTTT. Residues: CASSFQLGNSNQPQHF.

The chain combines TRBV18 with TRBJ2-7, with no clear D. Germline lookup yields CDR1 KGHSH and CDR2 LQKENI. V lost 5 bases and J 0 bases, leaving 8 bases between the germline ends. This CDR3 comprises 13 residues. This CDR3 is CASSEALSYEQYF. In nucleotides, the CDR3 is TGTGCCAGCTCAGAGGCCCTCTCCTACGAGCAGTACTTC. Variable domain in full (rest from reference TRBV18 and TRBJ2-7): NAGVMQNPRHLVRRRGQEARLRCSPMKGHSHVYWYRQLPEEGLKFMVYLQKENIIDESGMPKERFSAEFPKEGPSILRIQQVVRGDSAAYFCASSEALSYEQYFGPGTRLTVT.

The genes are TRBV5-1 and TRBJ2-1; 10 positions agree with TRBD2. The CDR3 contains 15 residues. The germline V gene has CDR1 SGHRS and CDR2 YFSETQ. J lost 8 bases, V lost 2 bases, and 7 bases had no gene match. The CDR3 DNA sequence: TGCGCCAGCAGCTTACAGCGGGAGGGCCGTGATGAGCAGTTCTTC. Its translation: CASSLQREGRDEQFF.

J is TRBJ2-7 and V is TRBV28; D is perhaps TRBD2 (6 bases). Trimming took 6 bases from V and 4 from J, leaving 16 bases between them. Germline V gene lookup returns CDR1 MDHEN and CDR2 SYDVKM. The CDR3 has 14 amino acids. The CDR3 here is CASRFNRGKYEQYF. CDR3 nucleotide sequence: TGTGCCAGCAGATTCAACCGGGGGAAGTACGAGCAGTACTTC.

This rearrangement joins TRBV20-1 to TRBJ1-2, with D perhaps TRBD1 (6 bases). V lost 5 bases and J lost 2, with 6 bases in between. The CDR3 consists of 11 residues. Germline V gene sequence: CDR1 DFQATT, CDR2 SNEGSKA (reference sequence). CDR3 bases: TGCAGTGCTCAGGGGAACTATGGCTACACCTTC. As protein: CSAQGNYGYTF.

This chain uses TRBV27 with TRBJ1-1, with unresolved D. The CDR3 covers 13 residues. Looked up from germline, CDR1 is MNHEY and CDR2 is SMNVEV (reference sequence). V lost 6 bases and J lost 4, with 12 bases in between. The CDR3 DNA reads TGTGCCAGCAGATCCTCCCCAGGCACTGAAGCTTTCTTT. It is translated as CASRSSPGTEAFF.

The CDR3 region has the DNA TGTGCCAGAAGCTACCGTGGGGGCGACTACACCTTC. Translated, it gives CARSYRGGDYTF. The V call is TRBV5-3, the J call TRBJ1-2, with a possible D match to TRBD1 (6 bases). TRBV5-3 is an ORF, and what it does is uncertain. CDR3 length: 12 residues. V lost 3 bases and J 10 bases, leaving 13 bases between the germline ends.

The chain carries TRBV5-6 and TRBJ1-5; D ambiguous. Trimming cost V 3 bases and J 3 bases, with 10 bases left between them. The CDR3 is made up of 14 amino acids. CDR1 and CDR2 (germline): SGHDT, YYEEEE. The CDR3 region has the DNA TGTGCCAGCAGCTCTGACACTTACAATCAGCCCCAGCATTTT. Translation: CASSSDTYNQPQHF.

V and J are TRBV6-4 and TRBJ1-2; TRBD1 matches 9 bases. Germline V lookup: CDR1 MRHNA, CDR2 SNTAGT. The CDR3 is 17 residues long. V lost 5 bases, J lost 3 bases, and 13 bases stayed unmatched. CDR3 bases: TGTGCCAGCAGTTTAAGTCAGGGACAGGGTTTATACTATGGCTACACCTTC. Its translation: CASSLSQGQGLYYGYTF.

V is TRBV9 and J is TRBJ2-2; 11 bases match TRBD2. The V gene end was trimmed by 0 bases and the J gene end by 4 bases; junction bases not matched to a gene: 2. The CDR3 consists of 16 residues. Germline lookup yields CDR1 SGDLS and CDR2 YYNGEE. The CDR3 loop is CASSVVSGGGTGELFF. The CDR3 DNA reads TGTGCCAGCAGCGTAGTTAGCGGGGGGGGCACCGGGGAGCTGTTTTTT. Based on the CDR3 plus reference TRBV9 and TRBJ2-2, the full variable domain is DSGVTQTPKHLITATGQRVTLRCSPRSGDLSVYWYQQSLDQGLQFLIQYYNGEERAKGNILERFSAQQFPDLHSELNLSSLELGDSALYFCASSVVSGGGTGELFFGEGSRLTVL.

The chain uses TRBV4-1 and TRBJ2-3; 9 bases match TRBD2. This CDR3 has 16 residues. V trimming: 1 base; J trimming: 5 bases; junction bases outside the gene matches: 7. CDR1 and CDR2 (germline): MGHRA, YSYEKL. The chain's CDR3 is CASSQGRGGAGDTQYF. CDR3 DNA: TGCGCCAGCAGCCAAGGGCGCGGGGGGGCGGGAGATACGCAGTATTTT.

The J gene is TRBJ2-3, the V gene TRBV18; D perhaps matches TRBD2 (6 bases). Germline loops: CDR1 KGHSH, CDR2 LQKENI. This CDR3 comprises 14 residues. V lost 2 bases, J lost 6 bases, and 12 bases lay in between. In DNA form, the CDR3 reads TGTGCCAGCTCACCAAGCGGAGGGCGGGATACGCAGTATTTT. Its protein is CASSPSGGRDTQYF.

This chain uses TRBV19 with TRBJ1-2; 10 bases align to TRBD1. The CDR3 totals 15 residues. Trimming at V came to 4 bases and at J to 7 bases, leaving 9 bases not matched to a gene. CDR1 is LNHDA, CDR2 SQIVND, per germline (reference sequence). CDR3 sequence reads: CASSTLGTGAIGYTF. The DNA for the CDR3 is TGTGCCAGTAGTACGCTCGGGACAGGGGCTATTGGCTACACCTTC.

This chain links TRBV9 with TRBJ2-5; 12 nucleotides agree with TRBD1. The ends lost 4 bases at V and 5 bases at J; junction bases unmatched: 6. The CDR3 extends over 15 amino acids. CDR1 and CDR2 from the germline V gene are SGDLS and YYNGEE. The CDR3 loop reads CASSPRGQGAETQYF. CDR3 nucleotide sequence: TGTGCCAGCAGCCCTCGGGGACAGGGGGCCGAGACCCAGTACTTC.

The chain recombines TRBV5-5 with TRBJ2-7; the match to TRBD2 covers 11 bases. CDR1 SGHKS and CDR2 YYEKEE come from the germline V gene (reference sequence). Germline trimming cut 0 bases from V and 3 bases from J; bases unmatched to any gene: 2. This CDR3 spans 15 amino acids. The CDR3 sequence: CASSLEGLAVYEQYF. The CDR3 coding sequence is TGTGCCAGCAGCTTGGAGGGACTAGCGGTCTACGAGCAGTACTTC.